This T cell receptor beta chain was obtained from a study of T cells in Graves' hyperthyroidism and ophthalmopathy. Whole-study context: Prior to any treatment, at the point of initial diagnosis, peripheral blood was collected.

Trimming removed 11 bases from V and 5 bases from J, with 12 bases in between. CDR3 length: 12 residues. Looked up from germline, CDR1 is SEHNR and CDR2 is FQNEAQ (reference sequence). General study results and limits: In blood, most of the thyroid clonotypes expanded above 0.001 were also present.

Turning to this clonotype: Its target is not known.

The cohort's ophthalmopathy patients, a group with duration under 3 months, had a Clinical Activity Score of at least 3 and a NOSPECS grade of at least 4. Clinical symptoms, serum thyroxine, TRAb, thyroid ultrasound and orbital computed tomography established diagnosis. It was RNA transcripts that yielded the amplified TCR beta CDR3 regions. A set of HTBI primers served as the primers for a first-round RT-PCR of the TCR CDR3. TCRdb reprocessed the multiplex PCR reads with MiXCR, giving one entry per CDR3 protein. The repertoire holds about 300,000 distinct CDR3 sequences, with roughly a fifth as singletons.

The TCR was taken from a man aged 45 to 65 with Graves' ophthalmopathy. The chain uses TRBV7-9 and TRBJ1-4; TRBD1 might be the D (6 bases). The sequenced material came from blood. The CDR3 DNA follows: TGTGCCGGAGGGGGTTCCAATGAAAAACTGTTTTTT. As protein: CAGGGSNEKLFF.